These 17 T cell receptor beta chains came from one sample sequenced in a study of shared clonotypes between healthy human individuals. Here immunoSEQ multiplex PCR was the method, and the copy in TCRdb shows in-frame clones only, minus some. Seen here are 850,000 to 1,200,000 clones, roughly 80% observed once, and the top ten hold less than 1.5%. The specimen sequenced was memory CD4+ T cells sorted from blood. Subset noted: CD45RA-negative fraction. The receptors come from a man aged 18 to 30 in good health.

Concerning this clone itself: A far larger clone is one base from this, pointing to a likely read error. Within the sample, other DNA sequences also encode this same CDR3. The chain employs TRBV2 and TRBJ1-6; D gene uncertain. Germline CDR1 SNHLY, CDR2 FYNNEI. Trimming left V 5 bases short and J 0 bases short, with 8 bases between. The CDR3 is made up of 15 amino acids. CDR3 coding DNA: TGTGCCAGCAGTCGGGAGAGCTCCTATAATTCACCCCTCCACTTT. This sequence encodes CASSRESSYNSPLHF.

The chain recombines TRBV6-1 with TRBJ1-2, with TRBD1 matching 8 bases. Germline values: CDR1 MNHNS, CDR2 SASEGT. After removal of 3 bases from V and 6 bases from J, the junction contained 12 bases not matched to a gene. This CDR3 spans 16 amino acids. The CDR3 here is CASSDRQGARGDGYTF. The CDR3, as DNA: TGTGCCAGCAGTGATCGCCAGGGGGCGCGTGGTGATGGCTACACCTTC.

This clone was seen only once. The gene calls are TRBV6-1 and TRBJ2-3; the D is unclear. The V end was cut by 11 bases, the J end by 2 bases, with 14 bases between. This CDR3 is 13 amino acids long. Germline values: CDR1 MNHNS, CDR2 SASEGT. The CDR3 protein is CASHRSLTDTQYF. DNA of the CDR3: TGTGCCTCCCACCGTAGCCTCACAGATACGCAGTATTTT.

This clone was seen only once. This sequence joins TRBV18 and TRBJ2-7; 9 bases agree with TRBD1. This CDR3 region has 14 residues. The junction had 6 bases not matched to a gene; V was cut back by 3 bases and J by 6 bases. In germline, CDR1 is KGHSH, CDR2 LQKENI. This chain's CDR3 is CASSPRDREAEQYF. The DNA of the CDR3 is TGTGCCAGCTCACCTCGGGACAGGGAAGCCGAGCAGTACTTC.

This sequence joins TRBV6-1 and TRBJ2-3; 8 positions match TRBD2. This CDR3 contains 13 residues. The germline V gene encodes CDR1 MNHNS and CDR2 SASEGT. The ends lost 7 bases at V and 5 bases at J; junction bases unmatched: 5. Written as DNA, the CDR3 is TGTGCCAGCATTCAGGCGGGGGGAGATACGCAGTATTTT. It translates to CASIQAGGDTQYF.

This clone was detected once. J is TRBJ2-5 and V is TRBV5-1, with 12 bases identical to TRBD1. The V gene's germline CDR1 is SGHRS and CDR2 YFSETQ. V shed 6 bases and J 5 bases; nucleotides not matched to a gene: 14. CDR3 length equals 17 residues. The CDR3 region has the DNA TGCGCCAGCACCCCGGGGACAGGGGGCAGTTGGTGGGAGACCCAGTACTTC. It translates to CASTPGTGGSWWETQYF.

The V and J genes are TRBV6-6 and TRBJ1-3, with D maybe TRBD1 (6 bases). The CDR3 runs 16 residues. The germline gives CDR1 MNHNY, CDR2 SVGAGI (reference sequence). Deletions cut 4 bases from V and 0 bases from J, with 13 bases between. Here the CDR3 reads CASSSPGHSSGNTIYF. CDR3 bases: TGTGCCAGCAGTTCCCCGGGACACAGCTCTGGAAACACCATATATTTT.

The chain couples TRBV7-2 to TRBJ1-1; D is unclear. CDR1 and CDR2 from the germline V gene are SGHTA and FQGNSA. CDR3 length: 13 residues. Trimming removed 2 bases from V and 5 bases from J, with 9 bases in between. The CDR3 DNA reads TGTGCCAGCAGCTTAAGGATGGGGACTGAAGCTTTCTTT. Its protein product is CASSLRMGTEAFF.

The genes are TRBV7-9 and TRBJ1-1, with D unresolved. The CDR3 is made up of 13 amino acids. V was pared by 6 bases and J by 10 bases, with 18 bases between. Germline-derived CDR1 and CDR2 are SEHNR and FQNEAQ (reference sequence). CDR3 nucleotide sequence: TGTGCCAGCAGACCCGTTTTGTCGCCCGGAGCTTTCTTT. Translating it yields CASRPVLSPGAFF.

The CDR3 spells CSATLGGTQYF. CDR3 nucleotides: TGCAGTGCTACCCTGGGGGGGACCCAGTACTTC. The chain links TRBV20-1 to TRBJ2-5, with D perhaps matching TRBD2 (6 bases). Germline assignment: CDR1 DFQATT and CDR2 SNEGSKA (reference sequence). Trimming cost V 4 bases and J 7 bases, with 10 bases left between them. CDR3 size: 11 residues.

This chain connects TRBV10-1 to TRBJ2-2; D unclear. The germline gives CDR1 WNHNN, CDR2 SYGVQD (reference sequence). V lost 6 bases and J 4 bases, leaving 9 bases between the germline ends. The CDR3 covers 13 residues. CDR3 sequence reads: CASRPTGTGELFF. CDR3 in DNA: TGCGCCAGCAGGCCGACGGGCACCGGGGAGCTGTTTTTT.

The J gene is TRBJ1-5, the V gene TRBV6-1, with D uncertain. The CDR3 extends over 15 amino acids. Between the trimmed V and J ends, which lost 8 bases and 4 bases, there was a span of 18 bases. The germline V gene has CDR1 MNHNS and CDR2 SASEGT. CDR3 in DNA: TGTGCCAGCGGGGATGCTGGCAGTCGGAATCAGCCCCAGCATTTT. This encodes CASGDAGSRNQPQHF.

A remark on this clone: The sample carries other DNA sequences with the same CDR3. V is TRBV10-3 and J is TRBJ2-7; the match to TRBD1 covers 10 bases. This CDR3 is built from 14 residues. V shed 6 bases and J 2 bases; nucleotides not matched to a gene: 4. The germline gives CDR1 ENHRY, CDR2 SYGVKD. CDR3: CAISGTGATYEQYF. The CDR3 nucleotides read TGTGCCATCAGCGGGACAGGGGCGACCTACGAGCAGTACTTC.

The rearrangement links TRBV6-5 to TRBJ1-4; no reliable D call. The CDR3 has 12 amino acids. With 10 bases removed from V and 5 bases from J, the gap between germline ends came to 11 bases. Germline lookup yields CDR1 MNHEY and CDR2 SVGAGI. The CDR3 nucleotides are TGTGCCACCGGAGCGGGAAATGAAAAACTGTTTTTT. This translates into CATGAGNEKLFF.

As regards this clone: This may be a read error: a much more frequent sequence differs by one nucleotide. The V call is TRBV13, the J call TRBJ2-7, with 7 bases fitting TRBD1. This CDR3 comprises 13 residues. Trimming at V came to 5 bases and at J to 4 bases, leaving 5 bases not matched to a gene. The germline CDR1 and CDR2 sequences are PRHDT and FYEKMQ (reference sequence). The CDR3 spells CASSTGQSYEQYF. The CDR3 coding sequence is TGTGCCAGCAGCACGGGACAGTCTTACGAGCAGTACTTC.

V is TRBV19 and J is TRBJ1-4, with D possibly being TRBD1 (5 bases). CDR3 length: 10 residues. The V gene's germline CDR1 is LNHDA and CDR2 SQIVND (reference sequence). V lost 10 bases and J 13 bases, leaving 13 bases between the germline ends. The CDR3 region is CATGARRLFF. Written as DNA, the CDR3 is TGTGCCACCGGGGCTCGTCGACTGTTTTTT.

This clone was observed a single time. The rearrangement joins TRBV6-5 to TRBJ2-3; D possibly corresponds to TRBD2 (6 bases). The length of the CDR3 is 14 residues. The ends were cut back, 6 bases at V and 4 bases at J, with 14 bases in the middle. Germline V lookup: CDR1 MNHEY, CDR2 SVGAGI. CDR3 residues: CASRSEGLSDTQYF. The CDR3 DNA is TGTGCCAGCAGGTCGGAGGGACTCTCAGATACGCAGTATTTT.